The entry that follows covers one TCR beta chain sequence. This sample stems from a study of blood T cell repertoires in COVID-19. Data came from immunoSEQ multiplex PCR; TCRdb stores just in-frame clones and leaves some out. The sample shows 150,000 to 200,000 clones, over 70% of them seen only once. Assignments of participants to cohorts depended upon their own reported clinical history. V was trimmed by 6 bases and J by 1 base, leaving 12 bases between them. Germline V gene data show CDR1 as MDHEN and CDR2 as SYDVKM. This CDR3 has 14 amino acids. The chain combines TRBV28 with TRBJ1-1; D not resolved. Source material: PBMCs or T cells enriched from blood (not recorded which). The source of this sequence is a man aged 50-59 years who had recovered from COVID-19. The CDR3 DNA reads as TGTGCCAGCAGAGGAACAGAAAAGAACACTGAAGCTTTCTTT. It translates to CASRGTEKNTEAFF. The full variable domain, in which reference TRBV28 and TRBJ1-1 provide the parts outside the CDR3, is DVKVTQSSRYLVKRTGEKVFLECVQDMDHENMFWYRQDPGLGLRLIYFSYDVKMKEKGDIPEGYSVSREKKERFSLILESASTNQTSMYLCASRGTEKNTEAFFGQGTRLTVV.